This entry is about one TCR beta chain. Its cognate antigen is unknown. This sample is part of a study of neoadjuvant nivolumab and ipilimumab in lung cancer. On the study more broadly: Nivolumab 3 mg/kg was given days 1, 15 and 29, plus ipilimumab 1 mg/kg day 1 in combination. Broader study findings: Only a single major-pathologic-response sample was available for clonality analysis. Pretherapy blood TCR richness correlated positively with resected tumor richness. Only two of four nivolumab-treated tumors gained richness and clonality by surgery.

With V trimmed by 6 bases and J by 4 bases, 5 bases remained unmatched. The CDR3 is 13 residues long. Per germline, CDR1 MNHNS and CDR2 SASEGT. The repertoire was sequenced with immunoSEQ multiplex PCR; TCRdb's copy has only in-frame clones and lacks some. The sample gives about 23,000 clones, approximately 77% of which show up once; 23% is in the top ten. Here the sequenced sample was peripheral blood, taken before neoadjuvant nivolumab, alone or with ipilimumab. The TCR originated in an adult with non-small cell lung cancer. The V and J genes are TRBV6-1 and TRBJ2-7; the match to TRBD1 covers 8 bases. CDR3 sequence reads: CASRRQGAYEQYF. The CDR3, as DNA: TGTGCCAGCAGGAGGCAGGGGGCGTACGAGCAGTACTTC.